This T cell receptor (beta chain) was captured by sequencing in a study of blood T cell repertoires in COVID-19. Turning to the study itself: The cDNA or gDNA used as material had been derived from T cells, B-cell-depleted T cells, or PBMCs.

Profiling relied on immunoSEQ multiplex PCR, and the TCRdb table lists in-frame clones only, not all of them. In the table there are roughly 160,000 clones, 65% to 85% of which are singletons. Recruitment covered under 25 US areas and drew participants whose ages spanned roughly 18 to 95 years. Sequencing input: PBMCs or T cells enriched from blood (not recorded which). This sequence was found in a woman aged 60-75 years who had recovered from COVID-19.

The CDR3 protein is CASSLTTRDRVAGELFF. The CDR3 coding sequence is TGTGCCAGCAGCTTAACAACCCGGGACAGGGTGGCCGGGGAGCTGTTTTTT. V and J are TRBV7-8 and TRBJ2-2; TRBD1 matches at 9 bases. Germline V gives CDR1 SGHVS, CDR2 FQNEAQ. V dropped 2 bases and J dropped 6; count of bases not matched to a gene: 10. CDR3 length equals 17 residues.